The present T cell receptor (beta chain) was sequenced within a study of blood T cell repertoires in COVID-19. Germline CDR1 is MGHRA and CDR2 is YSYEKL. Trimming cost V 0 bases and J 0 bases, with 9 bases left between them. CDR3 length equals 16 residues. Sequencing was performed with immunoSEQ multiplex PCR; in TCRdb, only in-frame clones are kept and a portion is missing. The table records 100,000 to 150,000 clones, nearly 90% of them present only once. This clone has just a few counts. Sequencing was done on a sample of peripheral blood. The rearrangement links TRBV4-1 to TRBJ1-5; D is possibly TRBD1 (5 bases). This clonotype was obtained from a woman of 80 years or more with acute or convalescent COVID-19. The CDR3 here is CASSQEGGYSNQPQHF. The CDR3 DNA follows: TGCGCCAGCAGCCAAGAGGGGGGGTATAGCAATCAGCCCCAGCATTTT.